A single sample is the source of the 5 T cell receptor beta chains below, sequenced in a study of cytomegalovirus exposure and HLA in healthy donors. PCR amplification relied on 60 Vbeta primers (plus 13 Jbeta primers). The data were produced by immunoSEQ multiplex PCR, yet TCRdb's version contains in-frame clones alone and is incomplete. The sample shows roughly 120,000 clones, 73% of them seen only once. Sequencing was performed on PBMCs. The receptors originated from a woman in her thirties or forties in good health and CMV-seropositive.

The chain has TRBV19 and TRBJ1-5; 12 nucleotides align to TRBD1. J lost 9 bases, V lost 0 bases, and 9 bases had no gene match. The CDR3 runs 17 residues. Germline CDR1 reads LNHDA; CDR2 reads SQIVND (reference sequence). The CDR3 DNA reads TGTGCCAGTAGTATAGAGGGGACAGGGGGCAATAGTCGGCCCCAGCATTTT. Its translation: CASSIEGTGGNSRPQHF.

This clone turned up a few times. The CDR3 loop reads CASSPVAGPGAGTGELFF. The CDR3 nucleotides read TGCGCCAGCAGCCCGGTAGCAGGGCCTGGCGCGGGAACCGGGGAGCTGTTTTTT. The rearrangement links TRBV5-1 to TRBJ2-2, with D tentatively TRBD2 (6 bases). The CDR3 runs 18 residues. The germline gives CDR1 SGHRS, CDR2 YFSETQ. Trimming took off 4 bases at V and 5 bases at J, with 24 bases between the two ends.

The V and J genes are TRBV10-3 and TRBJ1-2; 7 positions agree with TRBD1. Looked up from germline, CDR1 is ENHRY and CDR2 is SYGVKD. The CDR3 loop spans 13 amino acids. Trimming at V came to 6 bases and at J to 5 bases, leaving 6 bases not matched to a gene. The CDR3, as DNA: TGTGCCATCAGGGGGACAGACTTTTATGGCTACACCTTC. Protein: CAIRGTDFYGYTF.

This chain connects TRBV19 to TRBJ2-7; TRBD2 matches at 13 bases. V shed 3 bases and J 2 bases; nucleotides not matched to a gene: 7. The germline CDR1 and CDR2 sequences are LNHDA and SQIVND (reference sequence). The CDR3 runs to 17 residues. CDR3 sequence reads: CASSISPGLAGPYEQYF. As DNA, the CDR3 is TGTGCCAGTAGTATCTCTCCGGGACTAGCGGGGCCCTACGAGCAGTACTTC.

This clone came up a few times. This sequence joins TRBV7-2 and TRBJ1-1; D perhaps matches TRBD1 (5 bases). Per germline, CDR1 SGHTA and CDR2 FQGNSA. Trimming stripped 7 bases from V and 8 bases from J, with 17 bases between. The CDR3 has 13 residues. The CDR3 protein is CASTGNGKGEAFF. CDR3 nucleotide sequence: TGTGCCAGCACAGGGAATGGTAAAGGAGAAGCTTTCTTT.